This TCR beta chain was recovered during a study of cytomegalovirus exposure and HLA in healthy donors. About the research overall: Unique TCR beta sequences numbering some 120 million came from 190 million or so T cells in an earlier analysis. Study-level points and caveats: TCR beta V- and J-gene trimming, according to a later analysis, was linked to a missense DCLRE1C variant. Earlier results showed most TCR beta V segments being productive about 90% or about 30% of the time.

This clone was counted between two and nine times. Its antigen is unidentified. The PCR ran on 60 Vbeta and 13 Jbeta primers. The repertoire was sequenced with immunoSEQ multiplex PCR; TCRdb's copy has only in-frame clones and lacks some. The top ten clones hold around 23% of a sample with 30,000 or so clones, approximately 61% of them seen once. Between the trimmed V and J ends, which lost 4 bases and 4 bases, there was a span of 13 bases. The CDR3 is 14 residues long. Per the germline V gene, CDR1 is MNHEY and CDR2 is SMNVEV (reference sequence). Each donor's status was that of a healthy bone marrow donor.

The sequenced sample was PBMCs. The sequence was collected from a man in his fifties or sixties in good health and CMV-seropositive. The V gene is TRBV27, the J gene TRBJ1-2, with TRBD1 as a possible D gene (5 bases). The CDR3 DNA is TGTGCCAGCAGTTCTATGGGGCTGGGCTATGGCTACACCTTC. This sequence encodes CASSSMGLGYGYTF.